This T cell receptor beta chain is from a study of CXCR3-negative and CXCR3-positive naive CD8 T cells. Study-wide findings and caveats: In CXCR3-positive naive cells, the TRB CDR3s were more hydrophobic than in CXCR3-negative naive cells. Naive cells used TRBV-TRBJ genes in much the same way whether CXCR3-negative or CXCR3-positive; memory cells did not.

Sorts that each held more than 250,000 cells were run in triplicate for every CD8+ T cell subset. CD45RO-CCR7+CD27+CD95- defined naive CD8+ T cells. CDR3 size: 15 residues. Per germline, CDR1 SGHDN and CDR2 FVKESK. With UMI labels, 5' RACE was used to prepare the TRB cDNA libraries. TCRdb re-called the 5' RACE reads and gives one entry per CDR3 protein, without DNA. Here the sample table reports about 85,000 distinct CDR3 sequences. A note on this clonotype: The antigen is not known.

V and J are TRBV14 and TRBJ2-1; TCRdb lists TRBD1, though no DNA is available to test this call. Sequenced: naive CXCR3+ CD8+ T cells from blood. Subset specified: CD45RO-CCR7+CD27+CD95- naive CD8+ T cells expressing CXCR3 (TNR3+). The TCR comes from a human donor in good health. Some clones in this sample may be carry-over from other donors' samples. This chain's CDR3 is CASSPRGVRYNEQFF. The full variable domain, its missing parts supplied by reference TRBV14 and TRBJ2-1, is EAGVTQFPSHSVIEKGQTVTLRCDPISGHDNLYWYRRVMGKEIKFLLHFVKESKQDESGMPNNRFLAERTGGTYSTLKVQPAELEDSGVYFCASSPRGVRYNEQFFGPGTRLTVL.